This is a list of T cell receptor beta chains from one sample in a study of OX40 agonist ivuxolimab in advanced cancers. This table comes from immunoSEQ multiplex PCR, and its TCRdb copy is limited to in-frame clones, with some not included. The sample consists of roughly 70,000 clones, around four fifths of them appearing once. Sequencing used CD4+ or CD8+ T cells sorted from blood, obtained in a trial of the OX40 agonist ivuxolimab. The receptor source for this set is an adult with an advanced solid tumor such as melanoma, head and neck, liver or kidney cancer. Each CDR3 is given with its conserved first and last residue. The D gene is left open where the match is weak. Expanded clones are given a class, and other clones once, few, many or no size at all.

CDR3 protein,CDR3 DNA,V gene,J gene,D gene,clone size,CDR3 length
CASSVVGCRDKGNSPLHF,TGTGCCAGCAGCGTAGTTGGGTGTCGCGACAAAGGGAATTCACCCCTCCACTTT,TRBV9,TRBJ1-6,.,.,18
CASSRDRSGNTIYF,TGTGCCAGCAGCCGGGACAGGAGTGGAAACACCATATATTTT,TRBV11-2,TRBJ1-3,TRBD1,.,14
CASTTTRRNEKLFF,TGTGCCAGCACCACCACACGGAGGAATGAAAAACTGTTTTTT,TRBV28,TRBJ1-4,.,.,14
CASSEGLAGPSSYNEQFF,TGTGCCAGCAGTGAGGGACTAGCGGGGCCATCCTCCTACAATGAGCAGTTCTTC,TRBV6-1,TRBJ2-1,TRBD2,.,18
CASSERGAIPSTRYGYTF,TGTGCCAGCAGTGAACGGGGGGCAATACCCTCTACTCGGTATGGCTACACCTTC,TRBV6-1,TRBJ1-2,.,few,18
CASSYSGANQPQHF,TGTGCCAGCAGTTACTCAGGGGCCAATCAGCCCCAGCATTTT,TRBV6-6,TRBJ1-5,.,.,14
CASSVGTDYNEQFF,TGTGCCAGCAGCGTCGGGACAGACTACAATGAGCAGTTCTTC,TRBV11-1,TRBJ2-1,TRBD1,.,14
CASSEGDSSEKLFF,TGCGCCAGCAGCGAGGGGGACTCGAGTGAAAAACTGTTTTTT,TRBV5-1,TRBJ1-4,.,.,14
CASKYRGTYQPQHF,TGTGCCAGCAAGTACAGGGGAACATATCAGCCCCAGCATTTT,TRBV2,TRBJ1-5,TRBD1,few,14
CASSLKGAGGPGELFF,TGTGCCAGCAGCCTAAAGGGGGCGGGAGGACCCGGGGAGCTGTTTTTT,TRBV7-3,TRBJ2-2,.,.,16
CASSSPGSGELFF,TGTGCCAGCAGCTCTCCGGGTAGCGGGGAGCTGTTTTTT,TRBV5-4,TRBJ2-2,.,.,13
CASSLTAVESEQFF,TGCGCCAGCAGCTTGACAGCGGTCGAATCGGAGCAGTTCTTC,TRBV5-1,TRBJ2-1,.,once,14
CASSTPYTGGFGEKLFF,TGTGCCAGTAGTACCCCATACACAGGGGGCTTTGGAGAAAAACTGTTTTTT,TRBV19,TRBJ1-4,TRBD1,once,17
CASSSGRADNEQFF,TGTGCCAGCAGCAGCGGGAGGGCGGACAATGAGCAGTTCTTC,TRBV7-2,TRBJ2-1,TRBD2,.,14
CASSLTGGTEAFF,TGTGCCAGCAGCTTAACAGGGGGCACTGAAGCTTTCTTT,TRBV7-3,TRBJ1-1,.,.,13
CASSYSQGSYEQYF,TGTGCCAGCAGTTACTCACAGGGTTCCTACGAGCAGTACTTC,TRBV6-6,TRBJ2-7,.,.,14
CASSSRGTGGGQPQHF,TGTGCCAGCAGCTCAAGAGGGACAGGGGGCGGACAGCCCCAGCATTTT,TRBV7-9,TRBJ1-5,TRBD1,.,16
CASSSHSGRETQYF,TGTGCCAGCAGCTCCCATAGCGGGAGGGAGACCCAGTACTTC,TRBV9,TRBJ2-5,TRBD2,.,14
CASSHRIRTSDYEQYF,TGCGCCAGCAGCCATCGGATTCGGACTAGCGACTACGAGCAGTACTTC,TRBV4-1,TRBJ2-7,TRBD2,.,16
CASSPFALAVTYEQYF,TGTGCCAGCTCACCATTTGCACTAGCGGTGACCTACGAGCAGTACTTC,TRBV18,TRBJ2-7,TRBD2,.,16
CAAGQGNTGELFF,TGTGCCGCGGGGCAGGGGAACACCGGGGAGCTGTTTTTT,TRBV4-2,TRBJ2-2,.,.,13
CASSDRQGRDGYTF,TGTGCCAGCAGCGACCGACAGGGGAGGGATGGCTACACCTTC,TRBV7-2,TRBJ1-2,TRBD1,.,14
CASSFSGTSGSNEQFF,TGTGCCAGCAGCTTTTCCGGGACTAGCGGGAGCAATGAGCAGTTCTTC,TRBV7-3,TRBJ2-1,TRBD2,.,16
CASSLVRTGGSEQYF,TGTGCCAGCAGCTTAGTTAGGACAGGGGGTAGCGAGCAGTACTTC,TRBV7-9,TRBJ2-7,TRBD1,.,15
CASSEVLGGRRDTGELFF,TGTGCCAGCAGTGAAGTATTAGGCGGCAGGAGGGACACCGGGGAGCTGTTTTTT,TRBV6-1,TRBJ2-2,.,once,18
CASSGTGASYNEQFF,TGTGCCAGCAGTGGGACAGGGGCCTCGTACAATGAGCAGTTCTTC,TRBV6-1,TRBJ2-1,TRBD1,.,15
CASSEAGIHTEAFF,TGTGCCAGCAGTGAGGCAGGGATTCACACTGAAGCTTTCTTT,TRBV2,TRBJ1-1,.,.,14
CASSQRRPMNTEAFF,TGTGCCAGCAGCCAGCGGAGACCGATGAACACTGAAGCTTTCTTT,TRBV5-3,TRBJ1-1,.,.,15
CASSTTPGTGRISSYNEQFF,TGTGCCAGCAGTACCACTCCCGGGACAGGGCGAATAAGCTCCTACAATGAGCAGTTCTTC,TRBV27,TRBJ2-1,TRBD1,.,20
CASSLDRAYGYTF,TGTGCCAGCAGCCTAGACAGGGCCTATGGCTACACCTTC,TRBV7-6,TRBJ1-2,TRBD1,.,13
CASSFGSRTEAFF,TGTGCCAGCAGCTTTGGGAGTCGGACTGAAGCTTTCTTT,TRBV7-2,TRBJ1-1,.,.,13
CSVQKGGSTEAFF,TGCAGCGTTCAAAAGGGAGGTAGCACTGAAGCTTTCTTT,TRBV29-1,TRBJ1-1,.,.,13
CAWGTAGSSPLHF,TGTGCCTGGGGTACTGCGGGGAGCTCACCCCTCCACTTT,TRBV30,TRBJ1-6,.,.,13
CASSPLGETGGGSPLHF,TGCGCCAGCAGCCCTTTGGGGGAGACAGGGGGCGGTTCACCCCTCCACTTT,TRBV5-1,TRBJ1-6,TRBD1,.,17
CASSQALGVYGYTF,TGTGCCAGCAGCCAAGCATTGGGGGTCTATGGCTACACCTTC,TRBV4-2,TRBJ1-2,.,.,14
CSVGAGLSYNEQFF,TGCAGCGTTGGAGCGGGACTTTCCTACAATGAGCAGTTCTTC,TRBV29-1,TRBJ2-1,TRBD2,.,14
CASSQAPSVANEKLFF,TGCGCCAGCAGCCAAGCCCCGTCGGTGGCTAATGAAAAACTGTTTTTT,TRBV4-1,TRBJ1-4,.,.,16
CASSPTSGSVEQYF,TGCGCCAGCAGCCCGACTAGCGGGAGTGTCGAGCAGTACTTC,TRBV5-1,TRBJ2-7,TRBD2,.,14
CASSLVTEAGELFF,TGCGCCAGCAGCTTGGTGACCGAGGCCGGGGAGCTGTTTTTT,TRBV5-1,TRBJ2-2,.,.,14
CASSHRGGEQYF,TGTGCCAGTAGCCACAGGGGAGGCGAGCAGTACTTC,TRBV19,TRBJ2-7,.,.,12
CASRGSVLHYNEQFF,TGCGCCAGCCGCGGATCAGTACTCCACTACAATGAGCAGTTCTTC,TRBV5-1,TRBJ2-1,.,.,15
CASSYLQEYEQYF,TGTGCCAGCAGTTATCTACAAGAGTACGAGCAGTACTTC,TRBV6-6,TRBJ2-7,.,once,13
CASSPTGRRGQFF,TGTGCCAGCTCACCCACCGGACGGAGGGGGCAGTTCTTC,TRBV18,TRBJ2-1,.,.,13
CASRLAGKFSGNTIYF,TGCGCCAGCAGACTGGCGGGCAAATTCTCTGGAAACACCATATATTTT,TRBV10-2,TRBJ1-3,.,.,16
CASSFASTTGNTIYF,TGTGCCAGCAGTTTTGCCAGCACTACTGGAAACACCATATATTTT,TRBV28,TRBJ1-3,.,.,15
CASSFRTGGLTDTQYF,TGTGCCAGCAGTTTCCGGACAGGGGGCCTCACAGATACGCAGTATTTT,TRBV27,TRBJ2-3,TRBD1,.,16
CASSFTGGLSGANVLTF,TGTGCCAGCAGCTTTACGGGGGGTTTGTCTGGGGCCAACGTCCTGACTTTC,TRBV11-2,TRBJ2-6,TRBD2,once,17
CASSFRLGADTQYF,TGTGCCAGCAGCTTCCGGCTGGGTGCAGATACGCAGTATTTT,TRBV11-2,TRBJ2-3,.,once,14
CASSPDWMGEQFF,TGTGCCAGCAGCCCGGATTGGATGGGTGAGCAGTTCTTC,TRBV9,TRBJ2-1,.,.,13
CASSLTFGMNTEAFF,TGTGCCAGCAGCTTGACTTTTGGCATGAACACTGAAGCTTTCTTT,TRBV7-9,TRBJ1-1,.,.,15
CASSPFGPPNEKLFF,TGTGCCAGCTCACCTTTTGGACCGCCTAATGAAAAACTGTTTTTT,TRBV18,TRBJ1-4,.,once,15
CASKKNEQFF,TGTGCCAGCAAGAAAAATGAGCAGTTCTTC,TRBV28,TRBJ2-1,.,.,10
CASSLDMGLWFSYNEQFF,TGCGCCAGCAGCTTGGATATGGGCCTGTGGTTCTCCTACAATGAGCAGTTCTTC,TRBV5-1,TRBJ2-1,.,.,18
CASSSLYGPLEQFF,TGTGCCAGCAGCTCTCTATATGGGCCTCTCGAGCAGTTCTTC,TRBV9,TRBJ2-1,.,.,14
CATSRDVGSTDTQYF,TGTGCCACCAGCAGAGATGTGGGCAGCACAGATACGCAGTATTTT,TRBV15,TRBJ2-3,.,.,15
CAWSGIRGVWQFF,TGTGCCTGGAGTGGCATTCGGGGAGTGTGGCAGTTCTTC,TRBV30,TRBJ2-1,.,.,13
CASSWWTGRNTGELFF,TGTGCCAGCAGCTGGTGGACAGGGCGAAACACCGGGGAGCTGTTTTTT,TRBV13,TRBJ2-2,TRBD1,.,16
CASSPDSGVQTQYF,TGTGCCAGCAGCCCGGACTCAGGGGTACAGACCCAGTACTTC,TRBV5-6,TRBJ2-5,.,.,14